A single sample is the source of the 2 T cell receptor beta chains below, sequenced in a study of blood T cell repertoires in COVID-19. Measured with immunoSEQ multiplex PCR; TCRdb has only the in-frame clones, and not every one. The table lists approximately 330,000 clones, roughly 89% of them singletons, with 9.9% in the top ten. Input material: peripheral blood. The source of these receptors is a young man with COVID-19, enrolled during active disease.

This clone has a handful of counts. The V gene is TRBV20-1, the J gene TRBJ2-7; D perhaps matches TRBD2 (5 bases). The CDR3 is 11 amino acids. The germline CDR1 and CDR2 sequences are DFQATT and SNEGSKA (reference sequence). V was shortened by 6 bases and J by 0 bases, with 6 bases between the two germline ends. The CDR3 DNA sequence: TGCAGTGCGGAGGTCTCCTACGAGCAGTACTTC. Encoded protein: CSAEVSYEQYF.

The chain is built from TRBV7-9 and TRBJ2-3; 8 bases map to TRBD1. The germline gives CDR1 SEHNR, CDR2 FQNEAQ (reference sequence). This CDR3 contains 15 residues. Trimming took 3 bases from V and 0 from J; bases not matched to a gene: 2. CDR3 in DNA: TGTGCCAGCAGCTTTTGGACAGGGAGCACAGATACGCAGTATTTT. It codes for CASSFWTGSTDTQYF.